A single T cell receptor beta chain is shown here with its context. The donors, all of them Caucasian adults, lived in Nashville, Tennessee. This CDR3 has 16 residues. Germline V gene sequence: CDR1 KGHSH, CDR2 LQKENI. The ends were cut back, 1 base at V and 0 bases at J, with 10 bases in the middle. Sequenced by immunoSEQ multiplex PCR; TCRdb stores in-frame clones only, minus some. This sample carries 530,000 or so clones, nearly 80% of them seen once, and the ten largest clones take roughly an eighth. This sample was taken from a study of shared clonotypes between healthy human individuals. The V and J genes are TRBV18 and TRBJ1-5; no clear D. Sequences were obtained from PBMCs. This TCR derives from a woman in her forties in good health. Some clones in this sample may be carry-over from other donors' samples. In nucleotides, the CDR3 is TGTGCCAGCTCACCACAGGTAGCCTCTAGCAATCAGCCCCAGCATTTT. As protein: CASSPQVASSNQPQHF.